These T cell receptor beta chains were read from a single sample in a study of T cell repertoires in cytomegalovirus infection. These receptors' antigens are unknown. TCRdb independently ran MiXCR on the reads; one entry per CDR3 protein. The data hold 650,000 to 850,000 distinct CDR3 sequences, with 25% to 35% observed a single time. This sample comprised cultured CD8+ T cells from PBMCs, obtained from culture after CMV antigen stimulation. The receptors originated from a human donor in good health (CMV status not recorded). Some clones in this sample may be carry-over from other donors' samples. CDR3s include the opening cysteine and the closing phenylalanine or tryptophan. The order of the fields is D gene, clone size, V gene, J gene, CDR3 protein, CDR3 DNA. D genes are given only for firm matches. Clone size is shown for a subset of rows, as once, few, many or a class of expanded clone.

d_call: NA
clone_size: NA
v_call: TRBV29-1
j_call: TRBJ2-3
cdr3_aa: CSAVYRDTQYF
cdr3_nt: TGCAGCGCCGTCTACAGAGATACGCAGTATTTT

d_call: NA
clone_size: NA
v_call: TRBV19
j_call: TRBJ2-5
cdr3_aa: CASSMGTLVKTKGPIDQETQYF
cdr3_nt: TGTGCCAGTAGTATGGGCACACTCGTGAAAACAAAGGGGCCTATTGACCAAGAGACCCAGTACTTC

d_call: NA
clone_size: many
v_call: TRBV7-9
j_call: TRBJ1-3
cdr3_aa: CASSLGQNGNTIYF
cdr3_nt: TGTGCCAGCAGCTTGGGACAAAATGGAAACACCATATATTTT

d_call: TRBD2
clone_size: few
v_call: TRBV12-3/TRBV12-4
j_call: TRBJ2-3
cdr3_aa: CASSWASGGVRTDTQYF
cdr3_nt: TGTGCCAGCAGTTGGGCTAGCGGGGGTGTGCGCACAGATACGCAGTATTTT

d_call: TRBD1
clone_size: NA
v_call: TRBV2
j_call: TRBJ2-1
cdr3_aa: CASSEPYAGEGDRGNEQFF
cdr3_nt: TGTGCCAGCAGTGAACCCTACGCGGGCGAGGGGGACAGGGGAAATGAGCAGTTCTTC

d_call: TRBD1
clone_size: NA
v_call: TRBV2
j_call: TRBJ2-7
cdr3_aa: CASSGSRDRVSHEQYF
cdr3_nt: TGTGCCAGCAGTGGGTCCCGGGACAGGGTATCCCACGAGCAGTACTTC

d_call: TRBD1
clone_size: few
v_call: TRBV27
j_call: TRBJ2-3
cdr3_aa: CASSLGGDRGPDTQYF
cdr3_nt: TGTGCCAGCAGTTTAGGGGGGGACAGGGGGCCAGATACGCAGTATTTT

d_call: TRBD2
clone_size: many
v_call: TRBV7-9
j_call: TRBJ2-7
cdr3_aa: CASSPGLAGTYEQYF
cdr3_nt: TGTGCCAGCAGCCCCGGACTAGCGGGGACTTACGAGCAGTACTTC

d_call: NA
clone_size: NA
v_call: TRBV7-6
j_call: TRBJ2-7
cdr3_aa: CASSSPLDYEQYF
cdr3_nt: TGTGCCAGCAGCTCTCCACTGGACTACGAGCAGTACTTC

d_call: NA
clone_size: few
v_call: TRBV5-1
j_call: TRBJ2-7
cdr3_aa: CASSLAKSYEQYF
cdr3_nt: TGCGCCAGCAGCTTGGCCAAGAGCTACGAGCAGTACTTC

d_call: NA
clone_size: NA
v_call: TRBV6-8
j_call: TRBJ2-7
cdr3_aa: CAVSSSYEQYF
cdr3_nt: TGTGCGGTTTCGAGCTCCTACGAGCAGTACTTC

d_call: TRBD1
clone_size: many
v_call: TRBV7-6
j_call: TRBJ1-1
cdr3_aa: CASSSTGAFEAFF
cdr3_nt: TGTGCCAGCAGCTCGACAGGGGCTTTTGAAGCTTTCTTT

d_call: NA
clone_size: many
v_call: TRBV7-8
j_call: TRBJ2-1
cdr3_aa: CASSLGPRGGISYNEQFF
cdr3_nt: TGTGCCAGCAGCTTAGGTCCCCGTGGCGGAATCTCCTACAATGAGCAGTTCTTC

d_call: NA
clone_size: few
v_call: TRBV6-5
j_call: TRBJ2-5
cdr3_aa: CASSPGGLAVGTQETQYF
cdr3_nt: TGTGCCAGCAGCCCCGGTGGACTGGCTGTGGGAACCCAAGAGACCCAGTACTTC

d_call: NA
clone_size: NA
v_call: TRBV24-1
j_call: TRBJ1-5
cdr3_aa: CATRQKANQPQHF
cdr3_nt: TGTGCCACCAGACAGAAAGCAAATCAGCCCCAGCATTTT

d_call: NA
clone_size: many
v_call: TRBV7-2
j_call: TRBJ1-2
cdr3_aa: CASSLEGHYAPYGYTF
cdr3_nt: TGTGCCAGCAGCTTAGAGGGCCACTATGCACCGTATGGCTACACCTTC

d_call: NA
clone_size: many
v_call: TRBV27
j_call: TRBJ1-5
cdr3_aa: CASSLLGNQPQHF
cdr3_nt: TGTGCCAGCAGCTTACTAGGGAATCAGCCCCAGCATTTT

d_call: NA
clone_size: many
v_call: TRBV12-3/TRBV12-4
j_call: TRBJ2-1
cdr3_aa: CASSSRLF
cdr3_nt: TGTGCCAGCAGCTCTAGACTCTTC

d_call: TRBD1
clone_size: NA
v_call: TRBV2
j_call: TRBJ1-2
cdr3_aa: CASSARDRYIREHYGYTF
cdr3_nt: TGTGCCAGCAGTGCTCGGGACAGATATATTCGCGAACACTATGGCTACACCTTC

d_call: TRBD1
clone_size: many
v_call: TRBV7-6
j_call: TRBJ1-1
cdr3_aa: CASSSGQGLNTEAFF
cdr3_nt: TGTGCCAGCAGCTCCGGACAGGGACTGAACACTGAAGCTTTCTTT

d_call: NA
clone_size: NA
v_call: TRBV7-8
j_call: TRBJ1-5
cdr3_aa: CASSLSGRVGQPQHF
cdr3_nt: TGTGCCAGCAGCTTAAGTGGTAGGGTTGGTCAGCCCCAGCATTTT

d_call: NA
clone_size: NA
v_call: TRBV27
j_call: TRBJ2-7
cdr3_aa: CASSLGSRQYF
cdr3_nt: TGTGCCAGCAGTTTAGGGTCAAGGCAGTACTTC

d_call: TRBD1
clone_size: few
v_call: TRBV2
j_call: TRBJ1-4
cdr3_aa: CASSSTTGVGRRKLFF
cdr3_nt: TGTGCCAGCAGTTCAACTACAGGGGTTGGGAGAAGAAAACTGTTTTTT

d_call: TRBD2
clone_size: few
v_call: TRBV7-2
j_call: TRBJ2-7
cdr3_aa: CASSSETLAGVYEQYF
cdr3_nt: TGTGCCAGCAGCTCTGAGACACTAGCGGGGGTTTACGAGCAGTACTTC

d_call: NA
clone_size: many
v_call: TRBV7-2
j_call: TRBJ1-5
cdr3_aa: CASSLGDISNQPQHF
cdr3_nt: TGTGCCAGCAGCTTAGGGGACATTAGCAATCAGCCCCAGCATTTT

d_call: NA
clone_size: NA
v_call: TRBV2
j_call: TRBJ1-1
cdr3_aa: CASSERHASEAFF
cdr3_nt: TGTGCCAGCAGTGAAAGGCATGCCTCCGAAGCTTTCTTT

d_call: NA
clone_size: NA
v_call: TRBV19
j_call: TRBJ2-2
cdr3_aa: CASSIWSGTFAGELFF
cdr3_nt: TGTGCCAGTAGTATCTGGTCAGGGACGTTCGCCGGGGAGCTGTTTTTT

d_call: NA
clone_size: few
v_call: TRBV6-2/TRBV6-3
j_call: TRBJ1-6
cdr3_aa: CASERGNSPLHF
cdr3_nt: TGTGCCAGCGAACGCGGGAATTCACCCCTCCACTTT

d_call: NA
clone_size: NA
v_call: TRBV6-1
j_call: TRBJ1-1
cdr3_aa: CASSETVRTEAFF
cdr3_nt: TGTGCCAGCAGTGAGACAGTCAGGACTGAAGCTTTCTTT

d_call: NA
clone_size: many
v_call: TRBV5-1
j_call: TRBJ1-5
cdr3_aa: CASSFGRGQPQHF
cdr3_nt: TGCGCCAGCAGCTTTGGACGGGGTCAGCCCCAGCATTTT

d_call: NA
clone_size: NA
v_call: TRBV19
j_call: TRBJ1-6
cdr3_aa: CASSVPGKYNSPLHF
cdr3_nt: TGTGCCAGTAGTGTTCCGGGCAAATATAATTCACCCCTCCACTTT

d_call: TRBD1
clone_size: NA
v_call: TRBV6-2/TRBV6-3
j_call: TRBJ1-1
cdr3_aa: CASSYRPTGLNTEAFF
cdr3_nt: TGTGCCAGCAGTTATCGCCCGACAGGGTTGAACACTGAAGCTTTCTTT

d_call: TRBD1
clone_size: few
v_call: TRBV27
j_call: TRBJ2-1
cdr3_aa: CASSLPPGTAQFF
cdr3_nt: TGTGCCAGCAGTTTACCACCCGGGACAGCACAGTTCTTC

d_call: TRBD1
clone_size: few
v_call: TRBV7-7
j_call: TRBJ2-4
cdr3_aa: CASTPDRGRPVAKNIQYF
cdr3_nt: TGTGCTAGCACCCCGGACAGGGGGCGGCCCGTAGCCAAAAACATTCAGTACTTC

d_call: NA
clone_size: many
v_call: TRBV7-9
j_call: TRBJ1-2
cdr3_aa: CASSLGVYGYTF
cdr3_nt: TGTGCCAGCAGCTTAGGAGTCTATGGCTACACCTTC

d_call: TRBD2
clone_size: many
v_call: TRBV7-7
j_call: TRBJ2-1
cdr3_aa: CASSIGLAGEYNEQFF
cdr3_nt: TGTGCTAGCAGCATAGGACTAGCGGGGGAGTACAATGAGCAGTTCTTC

d_call: TRBD1
clone_size: few
v_call: TRBV27
j_call: TRBJ1-6
cdr3_aa: CASRPTGANSPLHF
cdr3_nt: TGTGCCAGCAGGCCGACAGGGGCGAATTCACCCCTCCACTTT

d_call: TRBD2
clone_size: few
v_call: TRBV11-3
j_call: TRBJ2-2
cdr3_aa: CASSPPSSGEFTGELFF
cdr3_nt: TGTGCCAGCAGCCCACCTAGTAGCGGGGAATTCACCGGGGAGCTGTTTTTT

d_call: TRBD2
clone_size: NA
v_call: TRBV9
j_call: TRBJ2-3
cdr3_aa: CASTSGDALDTQYF
cdr3_nt: TGTGCCAGCACTAGCGGGGACGCTCTGGATACGCAGTATTTT

d_call: NA
clone_size: NA
v_call: TRBV2
j_call: TRBJ1-2
cdr3_aa: CASSGHNYGYTF
cdr3_nt: TGTGCCAGCAGTGGGCATAACTATGGCTACACCTTC

d_call: NA
clone_size: NA
v_call: TRBV4-1
j_call: TRBJ1-2
cdr3_aa: CASSQVQGTNYGYTF
cdr3_nt: TGCGCCAGCAGCCAAGTCCAGGGGACAAACTATGGCTACACCTTC

d_call: NA
clone_size: few
v_call: TRBV6-1
j_call: TRBJ2-5
cdr3_aa: CASSSPGTSQETQYF
cdr3_nt: TGTGCCAGCAGTTCACCGGGGACTTCCCAAGAGACCCAGTACTTC

d_call: TRBD1
clone_size: few
v_call: TRBV29-1
j_call: TRBJ1-2
cdr3_aa: CSVDRGVYGYTF
cdr3_nt: TGCAGCGTCGACAGGGGGGTCTATGGCTACACCTTC

d_call: NA
clone_size: many
v_call: TRBV7-2
j_call: TRBJ1-2
cdr3_aa: CASSLTENYGYTF
cdr3_nt: TGTGCCAGCAGTCTGACAGAAAACTATGGCTACACCTTC

d_call: TRBD2
clone_size: NA
v_call: TRBV5-5
j_call: TRBJ2-3
cdr3_aa: CASSTVRLAGGADTQYF
cdr3_nt: TGTGCCAGCAGCACTGTGCGACTAGCGGGGGGCGCGGATACGCAGTATTTT

d_call: NA
clone_size: few
v_call: TRBV7-6
j_call: TRBJ2-7
cdr3_aa: CASSRDVYEQYF
cdr3_nt: TGTGCCAGCAGCCGGGACGTCTACGAGCAGTACTTC

d_call: NA
clone_size: few
v_call: TRBV4-1
j_call: TRBJ2-1
cdr3_aa: CASSQDVSAGPYNEQFF
cdr3_nt: TGCGCCAGCAGCCAAGATGTATCGGCAGGGCCCTACAATGAGCAGTTCTTC

d_call: TRBD2
clone_size: NA
v_call: TRBV19
j_call: TRBJ2-1
cdr3_aa: CASSLLAAGALLNEQFF
cdr3_nt: TGTGCCAGTAGTCTACTTGCAGCGGGGGCCCTTCTCAATGAGCAGTTCTTC

d_call: TRBD1
clone_size: many
v_call: TRBV6-1
j_call: TRBJ2-2
cdr3_aa: CASSPHPGQGGTGELFF
cdr3_nt: TGTGCCAGCAGTCCCCACCCGGGACAGGGGGGCACCGGGGAGCTGTTTTTT

d_call: TRBD1
clone_size: few
v_call: TRBV6-2/TRBV6-3
j_call: TRBJ1-1
cdr3_aa: CASSLTGGGYTEAFF
cdr3_nt: TGTGCCAGCAGTTTAACAGGGGGCGGATACACTGAAGCTTTCTTT

d_call: TRBD1
clone_size: few
v_call: TRBV12-3/TRBV12-4
j_call: TRBJ2-7
cdr3_aa: CASRHEDRAEQYF
cdr3_nt: TGTGCCAGCAGACACGAGGACAGGGCCGAGCAGTACTTC

d_call: NA
clone_size: NA
v_call: TRBV7-6
j_call: TRBJ2-1
cdr3_aa: CASRDLTIRLAASSYNEQFF
cdr3_nt: TGTGCCAGCCGGGACCTGACTATTAGACTTGCGGCGAGCTCCTACAATGAGCAGTTCTTC

d_call: TRBD1
clone_size: many
v_call: TRBV7-8
j_call: TRBJ2-1
cdr3_aa: CASTFFSGQGIYNEQFF
cdr3_nt: TGTGCCAGCACCTTCTTCTCGGGACAGGGAATCTACAATGAGCAGTTCTTC

d_call: NA
clone_size: few
v_call: TRBV12-3/TRBV12-4
j_call: TRBJ1-2
cdr3_aa: CASSLSSQGPKAYGYTF
cdr3_nt: TGTGCCAGCAGTTTATCCTCACAGGGCCCCAAGGCCTATGGCTACACCTTC

d_call: NA
clone_size: NA
v_call: TRBV6-1
j_call: TRBJ1-1
cdr3_aa: CASIDTDTEAFF
cdr3_nt: TGTGCCAGCATCGACACAGACACTGAAGCTTTCTTT